The TCR beta chain described here comes from a study of blood T cells in healthy people across ages (dated by TCRdb to 2015 to 2017). A note on the overall study: In model experiments, template switching captured about one uniquely barcoded TCR beta cDNA molecule for every two T cells. To track age-related changes in TCR beta repertoire diversity, the study relied on deep sequencing normalized with unique cDNA molecular identifiers. Donors were grouped into four age groups: young (average about 15 years), middle-aged (39), aged (around 62) and long-lived (approximately 82). To avoid experimental bias, donors of different ages were spread randomly across the sequencing lanes. Using the same blood draw, the study looked at two additional independent replicas of 1 million unique cDNA reads for two donors, one aged 18 to 30 and the other aged 80 or older.

The library was made by 5' RACE. The instrument was an Illumina HiSeq 2500. The second PCR ran for roughly 7 to 12 cycles and used a J-beta primer mix along with a sample-barcoded 5' primer. A template-switch 5' adaptor carrying 12 random nucleotides introduced a unique molecular identifier onto each TCR beta cDNA molecule. Each sample yielded at least 2.5 million CDR3-containing paired-end reads. First-strand cDNA was synthesized from all RNA with the Mint cDNA synthesis kit, primed by a TRBC-specific oligonucleotide. After uracil-DNA glycosylase treatment, a first 18-cycle PCR used universal primers M1SS and BC2_uni_R on all cDNA. The published analysis was carried out like this. For normalization, 1 million high-quality reads, each with a distinct molecular identifier, were randomly selected from each sample. Instead of being binned into consensus sequences, reads with shared molecular identifiers were discarded. MiTCR, with a Q25 quality threshold and the strictest error-elimination algorithm, was used for CDR3 identification, clonotype clustering and error correction. A nonparametric unseen species model with Euler transformation was used to estimate lower-bound total TCR beta diversity. Starting from the raw public reads, TCRdb applied fastp trimming at Q25, assembled clones with MiXCR and retained in-frame beta chains. Records with the same CDR3 protein are collapsed into one entry carrying the most frequent genes and DNA. These V and J calls originate from TCRdb's pipeline instead of the authors' own analysis. In this sample the table shows some 900,000 distinct CDR3 sequences, approximately 49% of which occur a single time. The top ten clonotypes cover 10% to 15% of the sample.

CDR1 and CDR2, looked up from the germline V gene, are KGHDR and SFDVKD. The junction shows trimming of 1 base on V and 6 bases on J, plus 9 bases between the germline ends. The CDR3 holds 14 amino acids from the cysteine to the phenylalanine. This entry keeps only the CDR3 DNA: 42 bases, framed from base 1. The roughly 39 donors, aged 6 to 90 years, were systemically healthy Caucasian individuals from Russia. Each donor gave roughly 9 milliliters of peripheral blood, drawn into EDTA-treated Vacutainer tubes. Ficoll-Paque density-gradient centrifugation was used to isolate PBMCs, with at least 6.5 million obtained per sample. Total RNA, at least 5.5 micrograms per sample, was extracted from PBMCs with Trizol reagent. For every donor, an aliquot of PBMCs went through flow cytometry to measure the percentages of naive CD45RAhigh/CD27high T cells. Study-wide findings and limitations: Donor CMV infection status was unknown, potentially confounding age-related changes in expanded clonotypes. Compared with the aged group, the long-lived group had more naive CD4+ T cells, fewer expanded clones and increased TCR diversity, suggesting age selection. As age increased, observed TCR beta diversity per million T cells dropped in a roughly linear way, and a significant reduction was already evident by age about 40. Total diversity estimates from one million sequenced T cells were considered lower bounds and underestimates. Since profiling was done on bulk unsorted PBMCs, naive and antigen-experienced compartments could not be conclusively compared. The percentage of naive T cells measured by flow cytometry correlated strongly with observed TCR beta diversity.

Note on this clonotype: This receptor's antigen is unknown. Nothing much larger sits one base from this clone, and base qualities are not available.

This sequence originates from a young man in good health. The sequenced material came from blood. The rearrangement joined TRBV24-1 to TRBJ2-1; a tentative D match to TRBD2 spans 6 bases. CDR3 region: CATSDLTGGNEQFF. The bases read TGTGCCACCAGTGATTTAACCGGGGGCAATGAGCAGTTCTTC.